Presented here are 20 T cell receptor beta chains from one specimen sequenced in a study of identical twins. TCRdb ran MiXCR on the 5' RACE reads and lists one entry per CDR3 protein. This repertoire shows 500,000 or so distinct CDR3 sequences, around 20% found once; its top ten account for under 0.95%. These records were also assigned to another study, of T cells expressing NK-cell markers.

The sequencing input was CD4+ T cells sorted from blood. The origin of the receptors is a woman aged 18-29 years in good health.

This clonotype appeared a few times. The chain employs TRBV20-1 and TRBJ1-5; D uncertain. Germline-derived CDR1 and CDR2 are DFQATT and SNEGSKA (reference sequence). The V end lost 3 bases, the J end lost 4 bases, and 13 bases lay between the germline ends. The CDR3 sequence is 14 residues long. CDR3: CSARPPSQNQPQHF. CDR3 DNA sequence: TGCAGTGCTAGGCCGCCGTCCCAGAATCAGCCCCAGCATTTT.

This clonotype was counted only a few times. The chain carries TRBV20-1 and TRBJ2-3; D gene ambiguous. Germline CDR1 DFQATT, CDR2 SNEGSKA (reference sequence). The CDR3 has 13 amino acids. Trimming pared 2 bases from V and 5 bases from J, leaving 11 bases between. CDR3: CSARPTGIDTQYF. Written as DNA, the CDR3 is TGCAGTGCTAGACCCACCGGCATAGATACGCAGTATTTT.

The V call is TRBV6-2 or TRBV6-3, the J call TRBJ2-2; 9 bases map to TRBD1. CDR1 and CDR2 from the germline V gene are MNHEY and SVGEGT. Trimming removed 8 bases from V and 4 bases from J; junction bases left unmatched: 8. The CDR3 has 15 residues. The chain's CDR3 is CASLRDRVSTGELFF. CDR3 nucleotide sequence: TGTGCCAGCCTCCGGGACAGGGTATCCACCGGGGAGCTGTTTTTT.

This clonotype was seen a few times. The chain links TRBV10-3 to TRBJ2-7; D assignment may be TRBD1 or TRBD2 (5 bases each). Germline CDR1 ENHRY, CDR2 SYGVKD. V was pared by 10 bases and J by 2 bases, with 18 bases between. CDR3 size: 14 residues. The CDR3 spells CATNPGTAAYEQYF. CDR3 coding DNA: TGTGCCACGAACCCCGGGACCGCTGCCTACGAGCAGTACTTC.

This clonotype was seen many times. This sequence joins TRBV20-1 and TRBJ2-3; D unresolved. Per germline, CDR1 DFQATT and CDR2 SNEGSKA (reference sequence). The CDR3 length is 14 residues. V lost 0 bases and J 0 bases, leaving 7 bases between the germline ends. The CDR3 region has the DNA TGCAGTGCTAGAGAAGGTTCCAGCACAGATACGCAGTATTTT. This codes for CSAREGSSTDTQYF.

The J gene is TRBJ2-4, the V gene TRBV29-1; D remains unclear. Germline V gene lookup returns CDR1 SQVTM and CDR2 ANQGSEA. The CDR3 is 14 amino acids. The V end lost 4 bases, the J end lost 2 bases, and 12 bases lay between the germline ends. Here the CDR3 reads CSVVEEIPKNIQYF. The CDR3 bases are TGCAGCGTTGTTGAGGAGATTCCCAAAAACATTCAGTACTTC.

Ten or more counts support this clonotype. The chain has TRBV5-5 and TRBJ1-4; 11 bases match TRBD1. The CDR3 is 16 residues long. Unmatched junction bases numbered 8, after V lost 3 bases and J lost 7 bases. CDR1 SGHKS and CDR2 YYEKEE come from the germline V gene (reference sequence). DNA of the CDR3: TGTGCCAGCAGCTCCGCCGGAGGGACAGGGGGTGAAAAACTGTTTTTT. Translating it yields CASSSAGGTGGEKLFF.

This clonotype was seen repeatedly, ten times or more. The chain links TRBV5-1 to TRBJ1-4; D not resolved. The V end lost 2 bases, the J end lost 1 base, and 6 bases lay between the germline ends. CDR1 SGHRS and CDR2 YFSETQ come from the germline V gene. This CDR3 is built from 14 residues. The DNA for the CDR3 is TGCGCCAGCAGCTTAGGTCAAACTAATGAAAAACTGTTTTTT. Translation: CASSLGQTNEKLFF. The full variable domain, rest sourced from reference TRBV5-1 and TRBJ1-4, is KAGVTQTPRYLIKTRGQQVTLSCSPISGHRSVSWYQQTPGQGLQFLFEYFSETQRNKGNFPGRFSGRQFSNSRSEMNVSTLELGDSALYLCASSLGQTNEKLFFGSGTQLSVL.

The CDR3 sequence is CASSQSPFTGVLGDTQYF. The CDR3, as DNA: TGCGCCAGCAGTCAATCCCCCTTCACAGGGGTCCTAGGGGATACGCAGTATTTT. V is TRBV23-1 and J is TRBJ2-3; 7 nucleotides align to TRBD1. TRBV23-1 is an ORF for which the function is uncertain. The V segment lost 0 bases and the J segment 6 bases; nucleotides outside the gene matches: 15. CDR3 size: 18 residues.

This clonotype occurred many times. This chain joins TRBV12-3 or TRBV12-4 and TRBJ1-5, with no clear D. There are 15 residues in the CDR3. V lost 1 base and J lost 1, with 8 bases in between. CDR3 region: CASSLVGYSNQPQHF. DNA of the CDR3: TGTGCCAGCAGTTTAGTAGGGTACAGCAATCAGCCCCAGCATTTT.

The chain employs TRBV10-1 and TRBJ2-7; no firm D call. V lost 8 bases, J lost 1 base, and 9 bases lay in between. Looked up from germline, CDR1 is WNHNN and CDR2 is SYGVQD (reference sequence). The CDR3 is made up of 12 amino acids. The CDR3 coding sequence is TGCGCCAGCGGTCACAATTCCTACGAGCAGTACTTC. Translation: CASGHNSYEQYF.

A few counts support this clonotype. The J gene is TRBJ1-1, the V gene TRBV12-3 or TRBV12-4; the D is unclear. V was shortened by 6 bases and J by 7 bases, with 15 bases between the two germline ends. The CDR3 covers 13 residues. CDR3 sequence: CASSLSLRDEAFF. CDR3 nucleotide sequence: TGTGCCAGCAGCTTATCCCTCCGGGATGAAGCTTTCTTT.

The V gene is TRBV7-2, the J gene TRBJ2-1; 11 bases match TRBD2. The CDR3 totals 15 residues. With V trimmed by 6 bases and J by 9 bases, 10 bases remained unmatched. Germline V lookup: CDR1 SGHTA, CDR2 FQGNSA. CDR3 in DNA: TGTGCCAGCAGGCACAGACTAGCGGGACTAGGTGAGCAGTTCTTC. Amino acid sequence: CASRHRLAGLGEQFF.

Only one count was recorded for this clonotype. The V call is TRBV29-1, the J call TRBJ2-5; the D gene is possibly TRBD1 (5 bases). The germline V gene encodes CDR1 SQVTM and CDR2 ANQGSEA. Trimming took off 4 bases at V and 1 base at J, with 7 bases between the two ends. CDR3 length: 12 residues. DNA for the CDR3: TGCAGCGTTGCCAGGGTCCAAGAGACCCAGTACTTC. Amino acids: CSVARVQETQYF.

On this clonotype itself: A read error may explain this, as a much larger clone is one base away. This chain connects TRBV20-1 to TRBJ2-7; TRBD2 agrees at 8 bases. After removal of 5 bases from V and 2 bases from J, the junction contained 8 bases not matched to a gene. The CDR3 has 14 amino acids. Germline values: CDR1 DFQATT, CDR2 SNEGSKA (reference sequence). This CDR3 reads CSAADGGGPYEQYF. The CDR3 DNA sequence: TGCAGTGCTGCAGACGGGGGGGGCCCCTACGAGCAGTACTTC.

V gene TRBV19 combines with J gene TRBJ2-4; 7 nucleotides match TRBD1. CDR1 and CDR2 (germline): LNHDA, SQIVND (reference sequence). This CDR3 contains 14 residues. V shed 7 bases, J shed 6 bases, and the junction held 9 bases outside the gene matches. The CDR3 protein is CASTDREKGNIQYF. DNA for the CDR3: TGTGCCAGTACCGACAGGGAAAAAGGAAACATTCAGTACTTC.

The sample holds a few counts of this clonotype. The chain recombines TRBV19 with TRBJ1-5; no clear D gene. Germline V gene sequence: CDR1 LNHDA, CDR2 SQIVND (reference sequence). The germline V and J ends were trimmed by 4 bases and 5 bases, with 15 bases remaining between them. CDR3 length equals 15 residues. The DNA for the CDR3 is TGTGCCAGTAGTAACGGGGATGTGTTCGATCAGCCCCAGCATTTT. Protein: CASSNGDVFDQPQHF.

In DNA, the CDR3 is TGTGCCAGCAGTCGGCAGGGCCTCCGCGAGACCCAGTACTTC. Residues: CASSRQGLRETQYF. The chain combines TRBV7-2 with TRBJ2-5; D is perhaps TRBD1 (5 bases). The CDR3 contains 14 residues. The ends were cut back, 6 bases at V and 5 bases at J, with 16 bases in the middle. Germline CDR1 and CDR2: SGHTA and FQGNSA.

This clonotype was seen many times. The chain employs TRBV6-1 and TRBJ1-5; possible D gene TRBD1, 5 bases. Trimming took off 8 bases at V and 0 bases at J, with 14 bases between the two ends. The CDR3 is 15 amino acids. Germline V gene lookup returns CDR1 MNHNS and CDR2 SASEGT. The CDR3 DNA is TGTGCCAGCGGCCTTGGGGGGAATAGCAATCAGCCCCAGCATTTT. Residues: CASGLGGNSNQPQHF.

The chain combines TRBV4-3 with TRBJ2-5; TRBD1 matches 8 bases. The trim removed 2 bases at V and 4 bases at J, leaving 3 bases unmatched. Germline CDR1 reads LGHNA; CDR2 reads YSLEER. The CDR3 is 14 residues long. The CDR3 protein is CASSQRTGRETQYF. The CDR3 nucleotides read TGCGCCAGCAGCCAAAGGACAGGGAGAGAGACCCAGTACTTC.